This T cell receptor beta chain originates from a study of blood T cell repertoires in COVID-19. Study-level background: COVID-19 samples from acute and convalescent phases originated in the United States, Italy and Spain. The analysed material was cDNA or gDNA that came from T cells, B-cell-depleted T cells, or PBMCs.

V lost 6 bases, J lost 8 bases, and 8 bases stayed unmatched. This CDR3 is built from 16 residues. Germline V gene data show CDR1 as SGHRS and CDR2 as YFSETQ. Methods used by the authors: Reference gene primers were amplified, and this amplification served to estimate nucleated cell counts. Assay used: immunoSEQ multiplex PCR; TCRdb lists only in-frame clones, some missing. That table gives V, J and clone size, and the DNA gave D and trimming. The data contain 150,000 to 200,000 clones, around 87% of them seen just once; the ten biggest clones take up 9% to 12%. Sequenced sample: peripheral blood. This chain uses TRBV5-1 with TRBJ2-1; 16 bases align to TRBD2. This sequence originates from a woman in her seventies with COVID-19, enrolled during active disease. CDR3 nucleotides: TGCGCCAGCAACCTGGGACTAGCGGGGGGGCCCTATGAGCAGTTCTTC. Its translation: CASNLGLAGGPYEQFF.